The present T cell receptor (beta chain) was sequenced within a study of cytomegalovirus exposure and HLA in healthy donors. In the case of this clone: What it binds is unknown.

Profiling relied on immunoSEQ multiplex PCR, and the TCRdb table lists in-frame clones only, not all of them. The sample consists of 150,000 to 200,000 clones, approximately 84% of them appearing once. Study-level results: A later analysis found first-cohort TCR clusters tended to co-occur in the 120 or so validation repertoires. Associated with cytomegalovirus, according to the listing, were around 170 TCR beta chains. Accounts indicate the classifier identified cytomegalovirus status with strong specificity and sensitivity. Specificity of a few CMV-associated chains for CMV antigens was verified in vitro.

Sample: PBMCs. The source is a man aged 25-45 years in good health and CMV-seropositive.

The CDR3 sequence is CASIQARGGTGDTIYF. For the CDR3, the DNA is TGTGCCAGCATCCAAGCCCGGGGGGGCACCGGGGACACCATATATTTT. The chain carries TRBV7-8 and TRBJ1-3; weak D call: TRBD1 (6 bases). The ends were cut back, 7 bases at V and 8 bases at J, with 24 bases in the middle. The CDR3 runs to 16 residues. Germline V lookup: CDR1 SGHVS, CDR2 FQNEAQ.